Presented here are 27 T cell receptor beta chains from one specimen sequenced in a study of shared clonotypes between healthy human individuals. TCRdb's table, derived via immunoSEQ multiplex PCR, lists solely in-frame clones and lacks some. The table lists about 2.4 million clones, approximately 93% of them singletons. The sample was naive CD4+ T cells from PBMCs. Indicated subset: CD45RA+ positively selected. The receptors derive from a man between 18 and 35 years old in good health. Some clones in this sample may be carry-over from other donors' samples.

The chain combines TRBV18 with TRBJ1-4; D is uncertain. V lost 2 bases to trimming and J lost 2 bases, with 6 bases between them. This CDR3 region has 14 residues. Per the germline V gene, CDR1 is KGHSH and CDR2 is LQKENI. In DNA, the CDR3 is TGTGCCAGCTCACCATCGGGGACTAATGAAAAACTGTTTTTT. Amino acids: CASSPSGTNEKLFF.

This clone was recorded once. This chain joins TRBV10-3 and TRBJ2-1; no firm D call. V was trimmed by 6 bases and J by 9 bases, leaving 12 bases between them. The CDR3 sequence is 12 residues long. Per the germline V gene, CDR1 is ENHRY and CDR2 is SYGVKD. The CDR3 reads CAIRTTSSEQFF. The DNA of the CDR3 is TGTGCCATCAGGACGACTTCGAGTGAGCAGTTCTTC.

The chain couples TRBV5-1 to TRBJ1-3; 7 positions agree with TRBD1. The CDR3 spans 13 residues. V gave up 4 bases and J gave up 8 bases; unmatched junction bases: 6. Germline assignment: CDR1 SGHRS and CDR2 YFSETQ. CDR3 amino acids: CASSPDRAYTIYF. CDR3 sequence (DNA): TGCGCCAGCAGCCCAGACAGGGCTTACACCATATATTTT.

This clone appeared a single time. CDR3 in DNA: TGTGCCAGCAGTGGACCGGGACAGGGAGCAGATACGCAGTATTTT. Translated: CASSGPGQGADTQYF. V and J are TRBV28 and TRBJ2-3, with TRBD1 matching 9 bases. CDR1 and CDR2 (germline): MDHEN, SYDVKM. The CDR3 contains 15 residues. With 5 bases clipped from V and 4 bases from J, the junction kept 7 bases outside the gene matches.

The table lists this clone with a count of one. The rearrangement joins TRBV28 to TRBJ2-3; TRBD1 matches 7 bases. With 0 bases clipped from V and 6 bases from J, the junction kept 12 bases outside the gene matches. The CDR3 runs 17 residues. CDR1 and CDR2 (germline): MDHEN, SYDVKM. The CDR3 DNA sequence: TGTGCCAGCAGTTTATGGTCCAGAACAGGGGTATACGATACGCAGTATTTT. Protein product: CASSLWSRTGVYDTQYF.

The V and J genes are TRBV18 and TRBJ2-1; 12 positions match TRBD2. The CDR3 consists of 18 residues. In germline, CDR1 is KGHSH, CDR2 LQKENI. V was clipped by 0 bases and J by 2 bases; unmatched bases: 5. The chain's CDR3 is CASSPPRLAGGPYNEQFF. CDR3 nucleotides: TGTGCCAGCTCACCACCTCGTCTAGCGGGAGGGCCCTACAATGAGCAGTTCTTC.

V usage is TRBV6-5 and J usage is TRBJ1-2; D remains ambiguous. This CDR3 spans 13 amino acids. From germline, CDR1 is MNHEY and CDR2 SVGAGI. Trimming left V 2 bases short and J 0 bases short, with 4 bases between. The CDR3 DNA is TGTGCCAGCAGTTACAACTCTAACTATGGCTACACCTTC. Protein product: CASSYNSNYGYTF.

The chain joins TRBV15 to TRBJ1-5, with 7 positions matching TRBD1. This CDR3 is built from 17 residues. The ends lost 4 bases at V and 0 bases at J; junction bases unmatched: 9. The V gene's germline CDR1 is LNHNV and CDR2 YYDKDF (reference sequence). The chain's CDR3 is CATSKPGQQYSNQPQHF. DNA for the CDR3: TGTGCCACCAGCAAACCGGGACAGCAGTATAGCAATCAGCCCCAGCATTTT.

CDR3 nucleotide sequence: TGTGCCAGCAGCTCGAAGTCCGGGCGGGAGTCGGGCACCGGGGAGCTGTTTTTT. Translation: CASSSKSGRESGTGELFF. The rearrangement joins TRBV7-9 to TRBJ2-2; 7 bases line up with TRBD2. The V gene end was trimmed by 4 bases and the J gene end by 4 bases; junction bases not matched to a gene: 15. The germline V gene encodes CDR1 SEHNR and CDR2 FQNEAQ (reference sequence). This CDR3 is built from 18 residues.

The V call is TRBV4-3, the J call TRBJ2-7, with TRBD1 identical over 8 bases. This CDR3 region has 15 residues. The V segment lost 4 bases and the J segment 5 bases; nucleotides outside the gene matches: 10. Per the germline V gene, CDR1 is LGHNA and CDR2 is YSLEER. The CDR3 DNA reads TGCGCCAGCAGCCCAAAGACAGGGGCGGCGGACGAGCAGTACTTC. Encoded protein: CASSPKTGAADEQYF.

The chain employs TRBV15 and TRBJ1-4; 7 nucleotides line up with TRBD1. The J segment lost 5 bases and the V segment lost 8 bases, leaving 5 bases of the junction unmatched. The germline V gene has CDR1 LNHNV and CDR2 YYDKDF (reference sequence). The CDR3 totals 13 residues. The CDR3 protein is CATGGTANEKLFF. CDR3 nucleotide sequence: TGTGCCACCGGCGGGACAGCGAATGAAAAACTGTTTTTT.

The chain has TRBV7-3 and TRBJ2-3, with D unclear. V shed 5 bases and J shed 3 bases, with 12 bases lying between them. The CDR3 sequence is 14 residues long. Germline values: CDR1 SGHTA, CDR2 FQGTGA. CDR3 amino acids: CASSPSSRTDTQYF. The DNA of the CDR3 is TGTGCCAGCAGCCCCTCCTCTAGGACAGATACGCAGTATTTT.

This clone is a singleton in its sample. V is TRBV30 and J is TRBJ2-5; no clear D gene. Looked up from germline, CDR1 is GTSNPN and CDR2 is SVGIG (reference sequence). The CDR3 runs to 13 residues. The germline V and J ends were trimmed by 1 base and 1 base, with 7 bases remaining between them. The CDR3 region is CAWSGVAQETQYF. In DNA form, the CDR3 reads TGTGCCTGGAGTGGGGTGGCCCAAGAGACCCAGTACTTC.

The V gene is TRBV6-1, the J gene TRBJ1-5; D remains ambiguous. The CDR3 is 14 residues long. Trimming left V 4 bases short and J 2 bases short, with 9 bases between. The germline gives CDR1 MNHNS, CDR2 SASEGT. The CDR3 spells CASSVRHGNQPQHF. CDR3 nucleotides: TGTGCCAGCAGTGTCCGACACGGCAATCAGCCCCAGCATTTT.

The sample holds one count of this clone. The V call is TRBV5-1, the J call TRBJ2-6, with D perhaps matching TRBD2 (6 bases). The V end lost 4 bases, the J end lost 4 bases, and 15 bases lay between the germline ends. The CDR3 runs to 16 residues. Germline-derived CDR1 and CDR2 are SGHRS and YFSETQ. The CDR3 sequence is CASSNGPGVGANVLTF. The CDR3 DNA follows: TGCGCCAGCAGCAATGGACCGGGGGTAGGGGCCAACGTCCTGACTTTC.

The chain employs TRBV28 and TRBJ2-5, with TRBD2 identical over 8 bases. The CDR3 contains 15 residues. Per the germline V gene, CDR1 is MDHEN and CDR2 is SYDVKM. V lost 5 bases, J lost 9 bases, and 14 bases stayed unmatched. CDR3 nucleotides: TGTGCCAGCAGTGCCCGAAGCGGGAGATTTTTCGCCCAGTACTTC. Translation gives CASSARSGRFFAQYF.

Points on this clone: The same CDR3 also results from other DNA sequences found in this sample. This sequence joins TRBV19 and TRBJ1-5, with D perhaps matching TRBD1 (5 bases). Per the germline V gene, CDR1 is LNHDA and CDR2 is SQIVND (reference sequence). CDR3 length: 15 residues. With 3 bases removed from V and 2 bases from J, the gap between germline ends came to 11 bases. The DNA for the CDR3 is TGTGCCAGTAGTATCACTGGGACGGGCAATCAGCCCCAGCATTTT. Protein sequence: CASSITGTGNQPQHF.

This chain uses TRBV18 with TRBJ2-7; unclear D gene. The CDR3 consists of 12 residues. The V end lost 2 bases, the J end lost 4 bases, and 6 bases lay between the germline ends. Germline V gene lookup returns CDR1 KGHSH and CDR2 LQKENI. The CDR3 nucleotides are TGTGCCAGCTCACCAACACAGTACGAGCAGTACTTC. Its protein product is CASSPTQYEQYF.

This chain joins TRBV6-5 and TRBJ2-5, with 7 bases matching TRBD1. Gene TRBJ2-7 matches the end of the DNA better, so the J call may be wrong. CDR1 is MNHEY and CDR2 is SVGAGI in the germline V gene. The CDR3 is 15 residues long. CDR3 coding DNA: TGTGCCAGCAGTTACGTGGGGACAGACTCCTACGAGCAGTACTTC. It specifies CASSYVGTDSYEQYF.

The chain employs TRBV5-1 and TRBJ2-7, with 11 bases matching TRBD1. The germline gives CDR1 SGHRS, CDR2 YFSETQ. With V trimmed by 0 bases and J by 9 bases, 5 bases remained unmatched. The CDR3 loop spans 14 amino acids. In nucleotides, the CDR3 is TGCGCCAGCAGCTTGGCCGGACAGGGGGCTGGGCAGTACTTC. Protein product: CASSLAGQGAGQYF.

The rearrangement links TRBV9 to TRBJ1-1, with D tentatively TRBD1 (5 bases). CDR1 and CDR2 from the germline V gene are SGDLS and YYNGEE. Trimming took 2 bases from V and 5 from J, leaving 16 bases between them. There are 15 residues in the CDR3. The CDR3 protein is CASSVEGLGKTEAFF. Here the CDR3 DNA reads TGTGCCAGCAGCGTCGAGGGGCTGGGGAAAACTGAAGCTTTCTTT.

V is TRBV5-4 and J is TRBJ2-7, with TRBD2 matching over 7 bases. The CDR3 has 15 amino acids. After removal of 0 bases from V and 6 bases from J, the junction contained 9 bases not matched to a gene. Germline V lookup: CDR1 SGHNT, CDR2 YYREEE (reference sequence). The CDR3 loop reads CASSLGAGAGGEQYF. CDR3 nucleotide sequence: TGTGCCAGCAGCTTGGGGGCGGGAGCAGGAGGCGAGCAGTACTTC.

In its sample, this clone was seen a few times. The genes are TRBV30 and TRBJ1-4; D is unresolved. This CDR3 comprises 12 residues. Trimming cost V 3 bases and J 8 bases, with 10 bases left between them. The germline CDR1 and CDR2 sequences are GTSNPN and SVGIG (reference sequence). CDR3 residues: CAWRPGIEKLFF. Here the CDR3 DNA reads TGTGCCTGGAGGCCGGGGATAGAAAAACTGTTTTTT.

The chain joins TRBV18 to TRBJ2-7, with D unclear. The CDR3 covers 14 residues. Germline CDR1 KGHSH, CDR2 LQKENI. V was trimmed by 6 bases and J by 5 bases, leaving 17 bases between them. The CDR3 spells CASSLQRALDEQYF. CDR3 in DNA: TGTGCCAGCTCTCTTCAGCGCGCCCTGGACGAGCAGTACTTC.

The gene calls are TRBV29-1 and TRBJ2-2; D unresolved. The germline CDR1 and CDR2 sequences are SQVTM and ANQGSEA. The CDR3 length is 13 residues. V was pared by 3 bases and J by 4 bases, with 9 bases between. Here the CDR3 DNA reads TGCAGCGTTGAGGGCCAGGCCACCGGGGAGCTGTTTTTT. Protein sequence: CSVEGQATGELFF.

On this clone: Other DNA sequences in this specimen translate into the identical CDR3. This sequence joins TRBV28 and TRBJ2-1, with 9 bases lining up with TRBD2. The length of the CDR3 is 15 residues. V trimming: 4 bases; J trimming: 2 bases; junction bases outside the gene matches: 3. From germline, CDR1 is MDHEN and CDR2 SYDVKM. In nucleotides, the CDR3 is TGTGCCAGCAGTTCGACTAGCGGAGCCTACAATGAGCAGTTCTTC. Translating gives CASSSTSGAYNEQFF.

This chain links TRBV15 with TRBJ2-1, with a tentative D call TRBD1 (5 bases). The CDR3 totals 14 residues. CDR1 is LNHNV, CDR2 YYDKDF, per germline (reference sequence). With 3 bases removed from V and 6 bases from J, the gap between germline ends came to 12 bases. The CDR3 here is CATSSLHRGNEQFF. In DNA, the CDR3 is TGTGCCACCAGCAGCCTTCATAGGGGCAATGAGCAGTTCTTC.